Following are 31 T cell receptor beta chains from one sample sequenced in a study of T cell repertoires in cytomegalovirus infection. TCRdb re-analysed the reads in MiXCR, keeping a single row per CDR3 protein. The sample contains 700,000 to 900,000 distinct CDR3 sequences, under 35% of which appear only once. No antigens are known for them. Sequencing was performed on cultured CD8+ T cells from PBMCs, taken from culture after CMV antigen stimulation. These receptors were taken from a human donor in good health (CMV status not recorded). Some clones in this sample may be carry-over from other donors' samples.

The genes are TRBV29-1 and TRBJ1-5, with a weak D call TRBD1 (5 bases). V lost 8 bases and J lost 3, with 14 bases in between. This CDR3 is built from 13 residues. Germline CDR1 and CDR2: SQVTM and ANQGSEA. CDR3 coding DNA: TGCAGCATAGGGGACGTTCCCAATCAGCCCCAGCATTTT. It translates to CSIGDVPNQPQHF.

The sample holds one count of this clonotype. The germline gene is not matched at one end of the junction; a read error may be the cause. The chain combines TRBV7-8 with TRBJ2-7; TRBD1 might be the D (6 bases). This CDR3 comprises 15 residues. From germline, CDR1 is SGHVS and CDR2 FQNEAQ. DNA for the CDR3: TGTGTCAGCAGCTTAGGGGCAGGGGCTTATTACGAGCAGTACTTC. This translates into CVSSLGAGAYYEQYF.

This chain links TRBV28 with TRBJ2-1, with TRBD2 matching over 9 bases. The CDR3 is 16 residues long. Unmatched junction bases numbered 16, after V lost 8 bases and J lost 8 bases. Germline V gene lookup returns CDR1 MDHEN and CDR2 SYDVKM. The CDR3 loop reads CASALGGGGGFDEQFF. The DNA for the CDR3 is TGTGCCAGCGCATTGGGGGGCGGGGGGGGTTTTGATGAGCAGTTCTTC.

The CDR3: CASSQGPWRNTEAFF. DNA of the CDR3: TGCGCCAGCAGCCAAGGACCCTGGAGGAACACTGAAGCTTTCTTT. The J gene is TRBJ1-1, the V gene TRBV4-1; no reliable D call. CDR3 length: 15 residues. CDR1 is MGHRA and CDR2 is YSYEKL in the germline V gene. V was pared by 1 base and J by 1 base, with 10 bases between.

The CDR3 coding sequence is TGTGCCAGCAGTGAATTTGGGGATCTCAATCAGCCCCAGCATTTT. It codes for CASSEFGDLNQPQHF. This chain uses TRBV6-1 with TRBJ1-5, with no clear D. Germline V lookup: CDR1 MNHNS, CDR2 SASEGT. Trimming pared 2 bases from V and 3 bases from J, leaving 11 bases between. CDR3 length: 15 amino acids.

This clonotype has only a few counts. This sequence joins TRBV19 and TRBJ1-6; 10 bases agree with TRBD1. The germline V gene has CDR1 LNHDA and CDR2 SQIVND (reference sequence). The V and J ends lost 5 bases and 1 base, in that order; junction bases with no gene match: 5. The CDR3 is made up of 17 amino acids. The CDR3 here is CASSSGTGVSYNSPLHF. DNA of the CDR3: TGTGCCAGTAGTTCCGGGACAGGGGTATCCTATAATTCACCCCTCCACTTT.

In this sample, this clonotype turned up a few times. This chain uses TRBV19 with TRBJ1-4; D is unresolved. Germline assignment: CDR1 LNHDA and CDR2 SQIVND (reference sequence). There are 16 residues in the CDR3. V dropped 0 bases and J dropped 0 bases, with 8 bases sitting between them. CDR3 in DNA: TGTGCCAGTAGTATAGACAGTTTAGCAACTAATGAAAAACTGTTTTTT. It yields the protein CASSIDSLATNEKLFF. Full variable domain (rest looked up from reference TRBV19 and TRBJ1-4): DGGITQSPKYLFRKEGQNVTLSCEQNLNHDAMYWYRQDPGQGLRLIYYSQIVNDFQKGDIAEGYSVSREKKESFPLTVTSAQKNPTAFYLCASSIDSLATNEKLFFGSGTQLSVL.

The chain has TRBV6-5 and TRBJ1-2; D ambiguous. This CDR3 has 13 amino acids. Germline V gene lookup returns CDR1 MNHEY and CDR2 SVGAGI. Trimming took 6 bases from V and 6 from J, leaving 14 bases between them. In DNA, the CDR3 is TGTGCCAGCAGCCCAGGACGACTCAATGGCTACACCTTC. Translating it yields CASSPGRLNGYTF.

V and J are TRBV23-1 and TRBJ1-5; possible D gene TRBD1, 5 bases. TRBV23-1 is classed as an ORF, of uncertain function. The CDR3 consists of 13 residues. CDR3 sequence: CVRVGLVWQPQHF. The CDR3 DNA follows: TGCGTTCGGGTGGGGCTCGTCTGGCAGCCCCAGCATTTT.

This clonotype was seen only a few times. The chain has TRBV27 and TRBJ1-5; no reliable D call. Trimming pared 4 bases from V and 3 bases from J, leaving 7 bases between. This CDR3 comprises 13 residues. CDR1 and CDR2 from the germline V gene are MNHEY and SMNVEV (reference sequence). The CDR3 reads CASSSRFNQPQHF. The CDR3 region has the DNA TGTGCCAGCAGTTCCAGATTCAATCAGCCCCAGCATTTT.

This chain joins TRBV19 and TRBJ1-5; TRBD1 might be the D (5 bases). Germline V gives CDR1 LNHDA, CDR2 SQIVND (reference sequence). V was cut by 0 bases and J by 0 bases, with 15 bases left in between. CDR3 length equals 18 residues. CDR3: CASSIDSGDGNSNQPQHF. The CDR3 DNA sequence: TGTGCCAGTAGTATAGATTCCGGGGACGGAAATAGCAATCAGCCCCAGCATTTT. Based on the CDR3 plus reference TRBV19 and TRBJ1-5, the full variable domain is DGGITQSPKYLFRKEGQNVTLSCEQNLNHDAMYWYRQDPGQGLRLIYYSQIVNDFQKGDIAEGYSVSREKKESFPLTVTSAQKNPTAFYLCASSIDSGDGNSNQPQHFGDGTRLSIL.

This chain uses TRBV7-4 with TRBJ2-7, with 7 bases fitting TRBD1. The J segment lost 1 base and the V segment lost 1 base, leaving 4 bases of the junction unmatched. CDR1 and CDR2 (germline): SGHVT, SQSDAQ. The CDR3 has 15 residues. CDR3 residues: CASSLETGISYEQYF. The CDR3 bases are TGTGCCAGCAGCTTAGAGACAGGGATTTCCTACGAGCAGTACTTC.

The chain links TRBV6-1 to TRBJ1-2; D possibly corresponds to TRBD1 (5 bases). Trimming cost V 1 base and J 4 bases, with 16 bases left between them. The length of the CDR3 is 16 residues. Germline CDR1 reads MNHNS; CDR2 reads SASEGT. CDR3 sequence (DNA): TGTGCCAGCAGTGAAGGGAGAATGGGGGGAACCTATGGCTACACCTTC. Residues: CASSEGRMGGTYGYTF.

The rearrangement joins TRBV29-1 to TRBJ2-1; D may be TRBD1 (5 bases). The CDR3 has 12 amino acids. Deletions cut 3 bases from V and 9 bases from J, with 12 bases between. Germline loops: CDR1 SQVTM, CDR2 ANQGSEA. CDR3 residues: CSVEVYQGEQFF. The CDR3 DNA sequence: TGCAGCGTTGAGGTCTACCAGGGTGAGCAGTTCTTC.

This clonotype was picked up a small number of times. CDR3 protein: CSASFGTGSGTDTQYF. CDR3 bases: TGCAGTGCTAGTTTTGGGACCGGATCCGGCACAGATACGCAGTATTTT. The chain employs TRBV20-1 and TRBJ2-3; possibly TRBD1 or TRBD2 for D (5 bases each). V gave up 3 bases and J gave up 1 base, with 17 bases separating them. The CDR3 extends over 16 amino acids. Germline-derived CDR1 and CDR2 are DFQATT and SNEGSKA (reference sequence).

This clonotype was seen more than once but under ten times. The chain uses TRBV4-3 and TRBJ1-6; unclear D gene. The CDR3 consists of 13 residues. Germline V lookup: CDR1 LGHNA, CDR2 YSLEER. Trimming took 0 bases from V and 13 from J, leaving 10 bases between them. CDR3 sequence: CASSQDRPHPLHF. The DNA for the CDR3 is TGCGCCAGCAGCCAAGATCGTCCTCATCCCCTCCACTTT.

The chain recombines TRBV10-2 with TRBJ1-5; D is possibly TRBD1 (6 bases). CDR3 length equals 14 residues. Looked up from germline, CDR1 is WSHSY and CDR2 is SAAADI. V was shortened by 6 bases and J by 3 bases, with 12 bases between the two germline ends. The CDR3 region has the DNA TGCGCCAGCAGGCCCACAGGGCTCAATCAGCCCCAGCATTTT. Encoded protein: CASRPTGLNQPQHF.

J is TRBJ1-2 and V is TRBV19; D gene unclear. Germline V gene lookup returns CDR1 LNHDA and CDR2 SQIVND (reference sequence). The V gene lost 3 bases and the J gene lost 4 bases, with 12 bases spanning the gap. The CDR3 spans 14 residues. The DNA for the CDR3 is TGTGCCAGTAGTATGGACGAGGGAGTCTATGGCTACACCTTC. Protein: CASSMDEGVYGYTF.

A few counts support this clonotype. The chain recombines TRBV19 with TRBJ2-1; D might be TRBD1 (5 bases). This CDR3 spans 14 amino acids. Between the trimmed V and J ends, which lost 3 bases and 3 bases, there was a span of 9 bases. Germline CDR1 and CDR2: LNHDA and SQIVND (reference sequence). In DNA form, the CDR3 reads TGTGCCAGTAGTATTGACAGCGTCTACAATGAGCAGTTCTTC. Its translation: CASSIDSVYNEQFF.

J is TRBJ2-1 and V is TRBV20-1; tentative D call: TRBD2 (5 bases). CDR1 and CDR2 (germline): DFQATT, SNEGSKA (reference sequence). V was clipped by 0 bases and J by 3 bases, with 18 bases between them. The CDR3 covers 17 residues. The CDR3 protein is CSARDVRTHGLYNEQFF. CDR3 DNA: TGCAGTGCTAGAGACGTTCGGACTCATGGCCTCTACAATGAGCAGTTCTTC.

This clonotype appeared a few times. This chain links TRBV5-1 with TRBJ2-6; 9 nucleotides align to TRBD1. V lost 2 bases, J lost 0 bases, and 3 bases stayed unmatched. The CDR3 has 17 residues. Germline V gene data show CDR1 as SGHRS and CDR2 as YFSETQ. The CDR3, as DNA: TGCGCCAGCAGCTTCCGGGACAGGGACTCTGGGGCCAACGTCCTGACTTTC. This encodes CASSFRDRDSGANVLTF. Variable domain in full (rest from reference TRBV5-1 and TRBJ2-6): KAGVTQTPRYLIKTRGQQVTLSCSPISGHRSVSWYQQTPGQGLQFLFEYFSETQRNKGNFPGRFSGRQFSNSRSEMNVSTLELGDSALYLCASSFRDRDSGANVLTFGAGSRLTVL.

Ten or more counts support this clonotype. The CDR3 DNA reads as TGTGCCACAACCTCCGGGGACGTCGCGGCTGAAGCTTTCTTT. Translating gives CATTSGDVAAEAFF. The chain carries TRBV7-6 and TRBJ1-1; weak D call: TRBD1 (5 bases). Germline-derived CDR1 and CDR2 are SGHVS and FNYEAQ. The CDR3 is 14 residues long. The V end lost 10 bases, the J end lost 6 bases, and 21 bases lay between the germline ends.

J is TRBJ1-1 and V is TRBV12-3 or TRBV12-4; 7 bases match TRBD1. V lost 6 bases to trimming and J lost 4 bases; unmatched junction nucleotides: 5. CDR3 length equals 13 residues. The CDR3 region is CASSPNRGTEAFF. The CDR3 nucleotides are TGTGCCAGCAGCCCCAACAGGGGCACTGAAGCTTTCTTT.

This clonotype has ten or more counts. V gene TRBV12-3 or TRBV12-4 combines with J gene TRBJ1-1; 7 nucleotides line up with TRBD1. This CDR3 is 14 amino acids long. The V segment lost 5 bases and the J segment 4 bases; nucleotides outside the gene matches: 7. The CDR3 here is CASSLRQGGTEAFF. In DNA form, the CDR3 reads TGTGCCAGCAGTCTCAGACAGGGAGGCACTGAAGCTTTCTTT.

The rearrangement links TRBV19 to TRBJ2-7, with D uncertain. CDR1 is LNHDA and CDR2 is SQIVND in the germline V gene (reference sequence). CDR3 length: 13 amino acids. The germline V and J ends were trimmed by 2 bases and 1 base, with 6 bases remaining between them. CDR3 coding DNA: TGTGCCAGTAGTATATACTTTTCCTACGAGCAGTACTTC. Translating gives CASSIYFSYEQYF.

The chain uses TRBV19 and TRBJ2-6, with D perhaps TRBD2 (6 bases). This CDR3 has 14 residues. Trimming removed 7 bases from V and 2 bases from J, with 9 bases in between. Germline lookup yields CDR1 LNHDA and CDR2 SQIVND (reference sequence). The CDR3 is CASTAGTGANVLTF. CDR3 in DNA: TGTGCCAGTACCGCGGGGACTGGGGCCAACGTCCTGACTTTC.

This clonotype was recorded a few times. The chain has TRBV27 and TRBJ1-1; D gene ambiguous. CDR1 and CDR2 (germline): MNHEY, SMNVEV (reference sequence). The germline V and J ends were trimmed by 3 bases and 3 bases, with 11 bases remaining between them. This CDR3 contains 14 residues. The chain's CDR3 is CASSFGSGHTEAFF. The CDR3 DNA is TGTGCCAGCAGTTTTGGATCCGGACACACTGAAGCTTTCTTT.

Details on this clonotype: This may arise from a read error, as a much more abundant clone is one base away. This chain links TRBV7-2 with TRBJ1-6; D not resolved. The germline CDR1 and CDR2 sequences are SGHTA and FQGNSA. The CDR3 is 17 amino acids. CDR3: CVSSLRAVSSYNSPLHF. As DNA, the CDR3 is TGTGTCAGCAGCTTAAGAGCAGTCAGCTCCTATAATTCACCCCTCCACTTT.

This clonotype showed up just a few times. The chain couples TRBV24-1 to TRBJ2-2; 9 bases fit TRBD2. The CDR3 is made up of 17 amino acids. V gave up 3 bases and J gave up 1 base; unmatched junction bases: 5. From germline, CDR1 is KGHDR and CDR2 SFDVKD. The DNA of the CDR3 is TGTGCCACCAGTGATGTAAGCGGGGGGCTGAACACCGGGGAGCTGTTTTTT. Its protein is CATSDVSGGLNTGELFF.

This chain uses TRBV6-2 or TRBV6-3 with TRBJ1-5; D remains ambiguous. The V gene lost 2 bases and the J gene lost 0 bases, with 8 bases spanning the gap. Germline CDR1 reads MNHEY; CDR2 reads SVGEGT. The CDR3 has 15 residues. This CDR3 is CASSYGIYSNQPQHF. The CDR3 bases are TGTGCCAGCAGTTACGGGATATATAGCAATCAGCCCCAGCATTTT.

This clonotype was picked up many times. The V and J genes are TRBV6-4 and TRBJ2-3, with TRBD2 matching over 12 bases. The CDR3 runs to 19 residues. The germline gives CDR1 MRHNA, CDR2 SNTAGT. V lost 0 bases and J lost 6; bases outside the gene matches: 13. The CDR3 sequence is CASSDSRGPSGGAGDTQYF. CDR3 coding DNA: TGTGCCAGCAGTGACTCGAGGGGGCCTAGCGGGGGGGCCGGGGATACGCAGTATTTT.